The sequence of this T cell receptor beta chain was determined in a study of T cells in Graves' hyperthyroidism and ophthalmopathy. This clonotype was counted many times. Trimming cost V 2 bases and J 5 bases, with 10 bases left between them. Germline assignment: CDR1 GTSNPN and CDR2 SVGIG (reference sequence). The CDR3 sequence is 13 residues long. Authors of the study amplified TCR beta CDR3 regions from RNA transcripts. The study used the HTBI primer set for a first-round RT-PCR of the TCR CDR3. In TCRdb, the multiplex PCR reads were re-called with MiXCR into one record per CDR3 protein. The table has around 600,000 distinct CDR3 sequences, roughly 15% seen once.

The sequenced material came from blood. This chain uses TRBV30 with TRBJ1-5; D is possibly TRBD1 (6 bases). The sequence derives from a woman aged 45 to 65 with Graves' ophthalmopathy. CDR3 amino acids: CAWSSQGDQPQHF. The CDR3 coding sequence is TGTGCCTGGAGTTCACAGGGAGATCAGCCCCAGCATTTT.